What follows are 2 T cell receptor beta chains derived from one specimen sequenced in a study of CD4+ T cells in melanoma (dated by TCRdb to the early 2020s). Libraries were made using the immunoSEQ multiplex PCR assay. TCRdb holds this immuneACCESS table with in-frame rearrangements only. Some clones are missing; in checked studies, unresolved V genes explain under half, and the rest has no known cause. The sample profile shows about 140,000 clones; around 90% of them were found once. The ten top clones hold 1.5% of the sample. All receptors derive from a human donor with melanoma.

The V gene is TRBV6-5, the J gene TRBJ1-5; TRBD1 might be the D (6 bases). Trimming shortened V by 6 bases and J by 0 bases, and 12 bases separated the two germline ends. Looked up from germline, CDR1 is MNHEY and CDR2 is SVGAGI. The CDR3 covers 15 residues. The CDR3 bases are TGTGCCAGCAGGAAAGGGGGGTATAGCAATCAGCCCCAGCATTTT. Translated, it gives CASRKGGYSNQPQHF.

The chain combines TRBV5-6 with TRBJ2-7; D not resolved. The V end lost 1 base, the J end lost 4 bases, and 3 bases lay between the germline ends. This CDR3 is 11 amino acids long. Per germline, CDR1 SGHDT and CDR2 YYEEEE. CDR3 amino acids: CASSLKYEQYF. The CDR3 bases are TGTGCCAGCAGCTTGAAATACGAGCAGTACTTC.